This TCR beta chain was documented in a study of blood T cell repertoires in COVID-19. At the level of the study: Both acute and convalescent COVID-19 samples were obtained from the United States, Italy and Spain. In each case, the material was cDNA or gDNA derived from T cells, B-cell-depleted T cells, or PBMCs.

In the study's own analysis: Reference gene primers were amplified, and this amplification served to estimate nucleated cell counts. TCRdb's table, derived via immunoSEQ multiplex PCR, lists solely in-frame clones and lacks some. V, J and clone size are those of that table, while D and trimming were read from the DNA. The table lists over 120,000 clones, roughly 80% of them singletons, with approximately 9% in the top ten. There are 16 residues in the CDR3. V was pared by 4 bases and J by 0 bases, with 13 bases between. Germline V gene lookup returns CDR1 MDHEN and CDR2 SYDVKM. The sequenced sample consisted of peripheral blood. The chain uses TRBV28 and TRBJ2-1; maybe TRBD2 (6 bases). This TCR came from a woman between 45 and 60 years old with active or convalescent COVID-19. The CDR3, as DNA: TGTGCCAGCAGTTCATACGGGGGAAGCTCCTACAATGAGCAGTTCTTC. Translated, it gives CASSSYGGSSYNEQFF.